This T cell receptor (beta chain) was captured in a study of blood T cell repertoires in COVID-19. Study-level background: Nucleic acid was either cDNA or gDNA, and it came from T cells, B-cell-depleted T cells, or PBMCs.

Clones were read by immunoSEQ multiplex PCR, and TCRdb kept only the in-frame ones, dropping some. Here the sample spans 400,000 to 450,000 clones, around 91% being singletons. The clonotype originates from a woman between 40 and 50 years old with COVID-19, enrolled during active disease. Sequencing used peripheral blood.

CDR3 loop: CASSYFRNTEAFF. The CDR3 DNA reads as TGTGCCAGCAGTTACTTCAGAAACACTGAAGCTTTCTTT. V is TRBV6-5 and J is TRBJ1-1; D is undetermined. The CDR3 runs to 13 residues. V gave up 1 base and J gave up 2 bases, with 5 bases separating them. Germline lookup yields CDR1 MNHEY and CDR2 SVGAGI.